This TCR beta chain emerged from a study of cytomegalovirus exposure and HLA in healthy donors. The study ran its PCR with 60 Vbeta and 13 Jbeta primers. Generated by immunoSEQ multiplex PCR, the TCRdb table keeps only in-frame clones and is missing some. The profile covers roughly 200,000 clones, with less than 85% appearing a single time and 0.65% taken by the ten largest. Trimming removed 4 bases at V and 5 bases at J, with 29 bases between. CDR1 SGHAT and CDR2 FQNNGV come from the germline V gene. The CDR3 sequence is 19 residues long. The chain employs TRBV11-2 and TRBJ1-1, with a tentative D call TRBD1 (5 bases). The sequenced sample was PBMCs. The sequence was collected from a boy aged 5-17 years in good health and CMV-seronegative. CDR3 protein: CASSSPRAPNAGDWTEAFF. The CDR3 DNA reads as TGTGCCAGCAGCTCACCCCGAGCCCCCAACGCGGGGGATTGGACTGAAGCTTTCTTT.